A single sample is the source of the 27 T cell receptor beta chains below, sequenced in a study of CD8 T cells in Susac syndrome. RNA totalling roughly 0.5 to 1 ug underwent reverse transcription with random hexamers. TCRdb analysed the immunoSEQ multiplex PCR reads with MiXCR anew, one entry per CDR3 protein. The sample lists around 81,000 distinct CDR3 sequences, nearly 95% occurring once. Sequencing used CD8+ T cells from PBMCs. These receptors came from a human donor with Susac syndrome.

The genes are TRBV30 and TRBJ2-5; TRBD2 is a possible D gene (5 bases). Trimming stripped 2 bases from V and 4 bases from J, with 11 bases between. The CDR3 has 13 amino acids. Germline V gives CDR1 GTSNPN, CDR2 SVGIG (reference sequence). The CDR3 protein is CAWSSSPRETQYF. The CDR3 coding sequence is TGTGCCTGGAGTTCTAGCCCCCGAGAGACCCAGTACTTC.

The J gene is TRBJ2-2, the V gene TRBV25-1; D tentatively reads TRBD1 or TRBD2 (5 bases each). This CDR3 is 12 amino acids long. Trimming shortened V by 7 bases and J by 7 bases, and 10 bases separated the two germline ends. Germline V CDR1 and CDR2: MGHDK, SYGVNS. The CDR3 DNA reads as TGTGCCAGCACCCCTGGGGGCGGGGAGCTGTTTTTT. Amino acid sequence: CASTPGGGELFF.

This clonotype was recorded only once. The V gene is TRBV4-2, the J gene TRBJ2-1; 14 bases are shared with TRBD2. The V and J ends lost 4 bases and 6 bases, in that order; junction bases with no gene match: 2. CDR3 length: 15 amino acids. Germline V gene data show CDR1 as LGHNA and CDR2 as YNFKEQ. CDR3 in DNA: TGTGCCAGCAGCCCGACTAGCGGGGGGGCCAATGAGCAGTTCTTC. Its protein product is CASSPTSGGANEQFF.

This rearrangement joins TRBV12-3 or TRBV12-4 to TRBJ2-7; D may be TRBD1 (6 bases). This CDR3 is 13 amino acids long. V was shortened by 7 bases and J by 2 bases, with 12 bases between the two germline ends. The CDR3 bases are TGTGCCAGCACCCCGGACAGTGCCTACGAGCAGTACTTC. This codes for CASTPDSAYEQYF.

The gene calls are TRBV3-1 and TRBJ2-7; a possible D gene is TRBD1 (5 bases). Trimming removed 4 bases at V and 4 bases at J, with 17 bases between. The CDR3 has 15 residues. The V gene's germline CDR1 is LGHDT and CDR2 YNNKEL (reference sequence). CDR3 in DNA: TGTGCCAGCAGCCCCCTCCCCAGGGCCCTATACGAGCAGTACTTC. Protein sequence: CASSPLPRALYEQYF.

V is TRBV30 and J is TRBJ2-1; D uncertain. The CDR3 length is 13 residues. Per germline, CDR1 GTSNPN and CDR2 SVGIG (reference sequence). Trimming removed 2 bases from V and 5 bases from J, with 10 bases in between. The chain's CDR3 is CAWSYGSHNEQFF. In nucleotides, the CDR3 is TGTGCCTGGAGTTATGGCAGCCACAATGAGCAGTTCTTC.

CDR3 residues: CASGLVLDDRWTPEQFF. The CDR3 DNA is TGTGCTAGTGGTTTGGTACTCGATGACAGGTGGACCCCGGAGCAGTTCTTC. The chain combines TRBV12-5 with TRBJ2-1, with a weak D call TRBD1 (6 bases). Germline V gene sequence: CDR1 LGHNT, CDR2 FRNRAP. V was trimmed by 0 bases and J by 10 bases, leaving 22 bases between them. This CDR3 comprises 17 residues. The variable domain in full, completed from reference TRBV12-5 and TRBJ2-1, reads DARVTQTPRHKVTEMGQEVTMRCQPILGHNTVFWYRQTMMQGLELLAYFRNRAPLDDSGMPKDRFSAEMPDATLATLKIQPSEPRDSAVYFCASGLVLDDRWTPEQFFGPGTRLTVL.

The CDR3 spells CASSHSRDRLTLDTEAFF. The CDR3 coding sequence is TGTGCCAGCAGCCACAGCCGGGACCGGCTAACGTTGGACACTGAAGCTTTCTTT. This chain uses TRBV9 with TRBJ1-1; weak D call: TRBD1 (5 bases). Germline V gene lookup returns CDR1 SGDLS and CDR2 YYNGEE. The CDR3 extends over 18 amino acids. V was cut by 4 bases and J by 3 bases, with 25 bases left in between.

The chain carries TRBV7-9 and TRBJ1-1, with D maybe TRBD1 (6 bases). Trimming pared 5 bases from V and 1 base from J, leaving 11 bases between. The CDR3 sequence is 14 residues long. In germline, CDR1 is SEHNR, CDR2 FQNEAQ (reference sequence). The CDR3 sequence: CASSDTTGNTEAFF. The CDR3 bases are TGTGCCAGCAGCGATACGACAGGGAACACTGAAGCTTTCTTT.

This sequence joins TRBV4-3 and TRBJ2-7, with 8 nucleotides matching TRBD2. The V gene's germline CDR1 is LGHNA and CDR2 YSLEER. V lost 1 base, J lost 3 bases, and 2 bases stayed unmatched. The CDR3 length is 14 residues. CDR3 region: CASSQGSGSYEQYF. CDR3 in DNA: TGCGCCAGCAGCCAAGGGAGCGGGAGCTACGAGCAGTACTTC.

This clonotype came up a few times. This chain's CDR3 is CASSLMTPGTQYF. CDR3 nucleotides: TGTGCCAGCAGCTTAATGACCCCGGGTACGCAGTATTTT. The V call is TRBV7-3, the J call TRBJ2-3; no definite D call. Germline CDR1 reads SGHTA; CDR2 reads FQGTGA. The CDR3 totals 13 residues. The V end lost 1 base, the J end lost 8 bases, and 10 bases lay between the germline ends.

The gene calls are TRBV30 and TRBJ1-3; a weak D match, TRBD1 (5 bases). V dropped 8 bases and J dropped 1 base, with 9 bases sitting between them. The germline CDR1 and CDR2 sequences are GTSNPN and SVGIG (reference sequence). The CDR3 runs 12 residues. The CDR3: CAGAESGNTIYF. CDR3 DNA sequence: TGTGCCGGGGCGGAGTCTGGAAACACCATATATTTT.

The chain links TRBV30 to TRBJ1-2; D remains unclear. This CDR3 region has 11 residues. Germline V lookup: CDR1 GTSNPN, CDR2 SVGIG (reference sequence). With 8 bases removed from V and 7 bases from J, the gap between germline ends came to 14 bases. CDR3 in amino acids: CARTHSGGYTF. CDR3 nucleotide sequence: TGTGCCCGGACTCATTCGGGTGGCTACACCTTC.

Here the CDR3 DNA reads TGTGCCAGCAGTTCACGCTCCTACAATGAGCAGTTCTTC. Translated, it gives CASSSRSYNEQFF. The chain combines TRBV27 with TRBJ2-1, with no clear D. V lost 4 bases, J lost 0 bases, and 4 bases lay in between. This CDR3 is 13 amino acids long. CDR1 and CDR2 (germline): MNHEY, SMNVEV (reference sequence).

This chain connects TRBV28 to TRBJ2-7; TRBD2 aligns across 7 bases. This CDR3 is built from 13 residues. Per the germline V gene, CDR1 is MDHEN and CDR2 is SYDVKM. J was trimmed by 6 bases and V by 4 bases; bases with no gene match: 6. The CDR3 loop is CASSSPTGGEQYF. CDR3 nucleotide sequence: TGTGCCAGCAGTTCTCCGACGGGGGGCGAGCAGTACTTC.

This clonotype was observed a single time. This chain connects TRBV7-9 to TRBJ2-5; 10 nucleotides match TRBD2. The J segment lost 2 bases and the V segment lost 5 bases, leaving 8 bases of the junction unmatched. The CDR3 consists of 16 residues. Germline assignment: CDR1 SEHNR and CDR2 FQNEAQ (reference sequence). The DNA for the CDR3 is TGTGCCAGCAGCGACCGCCTAGCGGGAGCTCAAGAGACCCAGTACTTC. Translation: CASSDRLAGAQETQYF.

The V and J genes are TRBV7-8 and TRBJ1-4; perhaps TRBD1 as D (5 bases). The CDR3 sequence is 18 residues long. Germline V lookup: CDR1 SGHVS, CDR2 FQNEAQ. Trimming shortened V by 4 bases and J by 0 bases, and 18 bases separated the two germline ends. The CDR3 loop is CASSYQYSGTATNEKLFF. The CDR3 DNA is TGTGCCAGCAGCTATCAATATAGCGGGACGGCAACTAATGAAAAACTGTTTTTT.

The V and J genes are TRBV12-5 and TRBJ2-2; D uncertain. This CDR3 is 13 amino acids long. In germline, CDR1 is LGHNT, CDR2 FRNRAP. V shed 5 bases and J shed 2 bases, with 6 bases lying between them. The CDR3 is CASGLYNTGELFF. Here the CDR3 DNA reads TGTGCTAGTGGTCTCTATAACACCGGGGAGCTGTTTTTT.

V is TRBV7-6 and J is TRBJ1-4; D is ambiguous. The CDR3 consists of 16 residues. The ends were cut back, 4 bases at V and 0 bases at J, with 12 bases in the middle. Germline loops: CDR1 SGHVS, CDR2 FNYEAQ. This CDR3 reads CASSSRTYTTNEKLFF. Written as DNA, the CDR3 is TGTGCCAGCAGCTCGCGGACCTATACAACTAATGAAAAACTGTTTTTT. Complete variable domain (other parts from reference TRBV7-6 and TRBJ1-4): GAGVSQSPRYKVTKRGQDVALRCDPISGHVSLYWYRQALGQGPEFLTYFNYEAQQDKSGLPNDRFSAERPEGSISTLTIQRTEQRDSAMYRCASSSRTYTTNEKLFFGSGTQLSVL.

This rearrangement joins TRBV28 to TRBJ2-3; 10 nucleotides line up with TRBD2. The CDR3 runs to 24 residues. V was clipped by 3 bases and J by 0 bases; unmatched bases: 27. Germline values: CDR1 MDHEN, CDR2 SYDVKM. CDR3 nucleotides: TGTGCCAGCAGTTTTGAGATGCCCGTTTATGAACATAGCGGGAGGTCGCTCAGCACAGATACGCAGTATTTT. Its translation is CASSFEMPVYEHSGRSLSTDTQYF.

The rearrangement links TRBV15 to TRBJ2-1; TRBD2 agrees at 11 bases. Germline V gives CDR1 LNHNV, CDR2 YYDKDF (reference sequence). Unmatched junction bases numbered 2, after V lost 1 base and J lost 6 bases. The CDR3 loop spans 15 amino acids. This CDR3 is CATSRGLAGINEQFF. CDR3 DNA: TGTGCCACCAGCAGAGGACTAGCGGGAATCAATGAGCAGTTCTTC.

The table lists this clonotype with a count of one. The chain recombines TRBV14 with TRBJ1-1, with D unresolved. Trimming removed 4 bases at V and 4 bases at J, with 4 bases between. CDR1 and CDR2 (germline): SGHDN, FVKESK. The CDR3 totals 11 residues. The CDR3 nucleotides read TGTGCCAGCAGCCCATCCACTGAAGCTTTCTTT. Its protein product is CASSPSTEAFF.

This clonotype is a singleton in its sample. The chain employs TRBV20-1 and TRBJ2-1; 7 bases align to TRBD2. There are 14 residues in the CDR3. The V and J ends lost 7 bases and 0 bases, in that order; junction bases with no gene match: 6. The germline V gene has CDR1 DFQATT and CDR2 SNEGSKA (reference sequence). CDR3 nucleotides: TGCAGTGGTAGTCCTAGCGGCTCCTACAATGAGCAGTTCTTC. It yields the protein CSGSPSGSYNEQFF.

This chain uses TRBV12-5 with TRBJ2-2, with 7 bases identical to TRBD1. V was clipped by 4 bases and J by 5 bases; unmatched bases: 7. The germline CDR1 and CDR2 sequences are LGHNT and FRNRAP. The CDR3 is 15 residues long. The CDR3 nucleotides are TGTGCTAGTGGTTATGACAGGGTAGGAACCGGGGAGCTGTTTTTT. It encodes CASGYDRVGTGELFF.

The CDR3 region is CASSLKGQDHEQYF. In nucleotides, the CDR3 is TGTGCCAGCAGCTTAAAGGGACAGGACCACGAGCAGTACTTC. V usage is TRBV7-9 and J usage is TRBJ2-7; 8 nucleotides align to TRBD1. The germline V gene has CDR1 SEHNR and CDR2 FQNEAQ (reference sequence). V shed 2 bases, J shed 5 bases, and the junction held 5 bases outside the gene matches. The CDR3 consists of 14 residues.

CDR3 in DNA: TGTGCCAGCAGCTTTGGTAGGGGCCTCTATGGCTACACCTTC. Translated: CASSFGRGLYGYTF. The V and J genes are TRBV5-6 and TRBJ1-2, with D possibly TRBD1 on 5 matching bases. Germline CDR1 is SGHDT and CDR2 is YYEEEE. Trimming took off 2 bases at V and 4 bases at J, with 12 bases between the two ends. The CDR3 runs to 14 residues.

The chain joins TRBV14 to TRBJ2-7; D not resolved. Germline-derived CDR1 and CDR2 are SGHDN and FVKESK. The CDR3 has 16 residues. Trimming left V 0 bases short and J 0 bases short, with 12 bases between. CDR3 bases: TGTGCCAGCAGCCAAGATAGGATGGCGCTCTCCTACGAGCAGTACTTC. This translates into CASSQDRMALSYEQYF. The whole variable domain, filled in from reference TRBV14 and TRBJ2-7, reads EAGVTQFPSHSVIEKGQTVTLRCDPISGHDNLYWYRRVMGKEIKFLLHFVKESKQDESGMPNNRFLAERTGGTYSTLKVQPAELEDSGVYFCASSQDRMALSYEQYFGPGTRLTVT.